These T cell receptor beta chains were read from a single sample in a study of T cell repertoires in cytomegalovirus infection. From the reads, TCRdb called clonotypes with MiXCR, one entry per CDR3 protein. This table holds under 150,000 distinct CDR3 sequences, around 30% found once. Their cognate antigens are unknown. Material: CD8+ T cells from cultured PBMCs, obtained from culture after CMV antigen stimulation. These receptors all come from a human donor in good health (CMV status not recorded). Some clones in this sample may be carry-over from other donors' samples. Each CDR3 is given with its conserved first and last residue. A D gene is named only where the DNA matches it firmly. Size is stated for part of the rows, as once, few or many counts, or as a class when the clone is expanded.

d_gene	v_gene	abundance	j_gene	CDR3nt	CDR3aa
TRBD1	TRBV12-3/TRBV12-4	-	TRBJ1-5	TGTGCCAGCAGACTCAGGGGACAGTCTCAGCCCCAGCATTTT	CASRLRGQSQPQHF
-	TRBV6-6	-	TRBJ2-7	TGTGCCAGCAGTGCCGACAGCCTCTACGAGCAGTACTTC	CASSADSLYEQYF
TRBD2	TRBV7-9	few	TRBJ2-1	TGTGCCAGCAGCGCGCGTCCCGGGACTAGCGTTGACTACAATGAGCAGTTCTTC	CASSARPGTSVDYNEQFF
TRBD1	TRBV7-8	few	TRBJ2-7	TGTGCCAGCAGCTTAGGGACAGGATCCGTCTACGAGCAGTACTTC	CASSLGTGSVYEQYF
TRBD2	TRBV7-7	many	TRBJ2-1	TGTGCTAGCAGCTTATCTAGCGGGGGGTTCGATGAGCAGTTCTTC	CASSLSSGGFDEQFF
TRBD1	TRBV11-2	-	TRBJ2-1	TGTGCCAGCAGCTTAGAACACGTAGACAGGGGGTATGAGCAGTTCTTC	CASSLEHVDRGYEQFF
-	TRBV12-3/TRBV12-4	few	TRBJ1-2	TGTGCCAGCAGTCCCACAGGGAAATACAGCTATGGCTACACCTTC	CASSPTGKYSYGYTF
-	TRBV7-8	few	TRBJ2-7	TGTGCCAGCAGCTTAGCGTTGATCGAGCAGTACTTC	CASSLALIEQYF
-	TRBV29-1	-	TRBJ2-1	TGCAGCGTTGAAGAATCGGGAGTCGATGAGCAGTTCTTC	CSVEESGVDEQFF
-	TRBV7-2	-	TRBJ1-4	TGTGCCAGCAGCTTAACAGAATTTAATGAAAAACTGTTTTTT	CASSLTEFNEKLFF
-	TRBV6-1	many	TRBJ1-2	TGTGCCAGCAGTGGCGGCGGAGATGGCTACACCTTC	CASSGGGDGYTF
-	TRBV3-1	few	TRBJ2-5	TGTGCCAGCAGCTCCACAGGGATGCAAGAGACCCAGTACTTC	CASSSTGMQETQYF
-	TRBV7-4	few	TRBJ1-5	TGTGCCAGCAGCATTCCTCAAGGGGCTCCGGGGCAGCCCCAGCATTTT	CASSIPQGAPGQPQHF
-	TRBV7-2	many	TRBJ1-3	TGTGCCAGCAGCTTAGTGTTGCTTGGGACACGGGGAAACACCATATATTTT	CASSLVLLGTRGNTIYF
TRBD1	TRBV12-5	-	TRBJ1-5	TGTGCTAGTGGTTTCGAACGGGACAGCCTAAATCAGCCCCAGCATTTT	CASGFERDSLNQPQHF
-	TRBV4-3	once	TRBJ1-2	TGCGCCAGCAGCCAAGGGGGCACAAACTATGGCTACACCTTC	CASSQGGTNYGYTF
-	TRBV15	many	TRBJ1-4	TGTGCCACCAGCCACCGGACAGTCACTAATGAAAAACTGTTTTTT	CATSHRTVTNEKLFF
TRBD2	TRBV11-2	many	TRBJ2-7	TGTGCCAGCAGCAACGGGGAGGGTTACGAGCAGTACTTC	CASSNGEGYEQYF
-	TRBV27	-	TRBJ2-1	TGTGCCAGCAGTCCACAGGACAGCGACAATGAGCAGTTCTTC	CASSPQDSDNEQFF
TRBD1	TRBV7-2	-	TRBJ1-4	TGTGCCAGCAGCTATCCTACGACAGGGGATAGAAAACTGTTTTTT	CASSYPTTGDRKLFF
-	TRBV7-2	many	TRBJ1-5	TGTGCCAGCAGTCAGGACAGATTCAATCAGCCCCAGCATTTT	CASSQDRFNQPQHF
-	TRBV7-6	many	TRBJ2-3	TGTGCCAGCAGCCTATCGACAACGGCTAGCACAGATACGCAGTATTTT	CASSLSTTASTDTQYF
-	TRBV12-3/TRBV12-4	few	TRBJ1-1	TGTGCCAGCAAAGATACAGGGTACGCTGAAGCTTTCTTT	CASKDTGYAEAFF
-	TRBV5-6	-	TRBJ2-1	TGTGCCAGCAGCTTGGGAGGGGGGGGGGGCCCCTACAATGAGCAGTTCTTC	CASSLGGGGGPYNEQFF
-	TRBV7-8	many	TRBJ2-1	TGTGCCAGCAGCTTAGAGAGGGAGAATGAGCAGTTCTTC	CASSLERENEQFF
TRBD1	TRBV28	few	TRBJ2-2	TGTGCCAGCAGTTTTCGTGCCGACAGGGCTGGCGGGGAGCTGTTTTTT	CASSFRADRAGGELFF
-	TRBV4-3	-	TRBJ2-7	TGCGCCAGCAGCCAAGACGGTTCCTACGAGCAGTACTTC	CASSQDGSYEQYF
-	TRBV7-2	many	TRBJ2-1	TGTGCCAGCAGCTTAGGGGCAGGGATGGGCTACAATGAGCAGTTCTTC	CASSLGAGMGYNEQFF
TRBD1	TRBV13	many	TRBJ2-7	TGTGCCAGCAGCATCGGGACAGGGAGCTCCTACGAGCAGTACTTC	CASSIGTGSSYEQYF
-	TRBV27	-	TRBJ2-7	TGTGCCAGCAAATTTAGTGGATCAAAATCGGAGCAGTACTTC	CASKFSGSKSEQYF
TRBD1	TRBV13	once	TRBJ1-2	TGTGCCAGCAGCCGGGACAGGGGGCAGCACTATGGCTACACCTTC	CASSRDRGQHYGYTF
-	TRBV7-8	many	TRBJ2-1	TGTGCCAGCAGCTCCCAATTAGGCGGAGGCCGAGGGGTCTGGGAGCAGTTCTTC	CASSSQLGGGRGVWEQFF
TRBD1	TRBV7-6	-	TRBJ2-7	TGTGCCAGCAGCTTCGGGACAGGGGTAGCCGAGCAGTACTTC	CASSFGTGVAEQYF
-	TRBV20-1	-	TRBJ1-2	TGCAGTGCTAGAGAATCCACTAACTATGGCTACACCTTC	CSARESTNYGYTF
-	TRBV6-1	many	TRBJ1-5	TGTGCCAGCAGTGAATCGGTAGGGAGCGATAATCAGCCCCAGCATTTT	CASSESVGSDNQPQHF
-	TRBV11-2	-	TRBJ1-4	TGTGCCAGCAGCCCTCCTGGGGAAGCCGCGGAAAAACTGTTTTTT	CASSPPGEAAEKLFF
TRBD1	TRBV7-9	-	TRBJ2-3	TGTGCCAGCAGCCCAAGACAGGGTGTCACAGATACGCAGTATTTT	CASSPRQGVTDTQYF